This note documents a single TCR delta chain sequence. One end of the junction fails to match germline, which may point to a read error. At the DNA level, this CDR3 is encoded by other sequences in the same sample as well. TCRdb reanalysed the reads with CATT. This sample has about 5,200 delta-chain clones, with 5.2% found just once. This sample was taken from a study of gamma-delta chains in newborns, infants, children. On the study more broadly: Innate gammadelta T cells reportedly expand polyclonally right after birth, driven by microbial exposure, per the title.

There are 21 residues in the CDR3. Germline V CDR1 and CDR2: GEAIGNYY, EKD. The V call is TRDV2, the J call TRDJ3; D is possibly TRDD3 (5 bases). Sample: blood. The TCR was taken from a child who was a newborn, infant or young child, either healthy, febrile or measles-vaccinated (not recorded which). CDR3 sequence: CACDTGGLGTRSSWDTRQMFF. The CDR3 DNA follows: TGTGCCTGTGACACCGGGGGGCTGGGCACCAGGAGCTCCTGGGACACCCGACAGATGTTCTTC.